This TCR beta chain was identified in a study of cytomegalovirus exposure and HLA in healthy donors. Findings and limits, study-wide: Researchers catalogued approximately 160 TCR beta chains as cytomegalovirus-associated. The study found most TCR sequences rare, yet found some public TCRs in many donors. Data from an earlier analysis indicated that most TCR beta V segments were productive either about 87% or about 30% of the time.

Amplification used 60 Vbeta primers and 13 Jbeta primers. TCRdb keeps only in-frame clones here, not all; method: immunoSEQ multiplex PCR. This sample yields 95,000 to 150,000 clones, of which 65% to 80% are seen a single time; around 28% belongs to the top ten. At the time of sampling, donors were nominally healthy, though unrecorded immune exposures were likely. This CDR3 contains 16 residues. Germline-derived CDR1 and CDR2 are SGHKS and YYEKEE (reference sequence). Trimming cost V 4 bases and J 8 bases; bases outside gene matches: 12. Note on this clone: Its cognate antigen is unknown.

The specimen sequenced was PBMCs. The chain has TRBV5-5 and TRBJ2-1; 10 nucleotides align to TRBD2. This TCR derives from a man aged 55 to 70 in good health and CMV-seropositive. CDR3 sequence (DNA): TGTGCCAGCAGCCATGAAGGGACTAGCGCTTCGTATGAGCAGTTCTTC. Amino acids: CASSHEGTSASYEQFF.